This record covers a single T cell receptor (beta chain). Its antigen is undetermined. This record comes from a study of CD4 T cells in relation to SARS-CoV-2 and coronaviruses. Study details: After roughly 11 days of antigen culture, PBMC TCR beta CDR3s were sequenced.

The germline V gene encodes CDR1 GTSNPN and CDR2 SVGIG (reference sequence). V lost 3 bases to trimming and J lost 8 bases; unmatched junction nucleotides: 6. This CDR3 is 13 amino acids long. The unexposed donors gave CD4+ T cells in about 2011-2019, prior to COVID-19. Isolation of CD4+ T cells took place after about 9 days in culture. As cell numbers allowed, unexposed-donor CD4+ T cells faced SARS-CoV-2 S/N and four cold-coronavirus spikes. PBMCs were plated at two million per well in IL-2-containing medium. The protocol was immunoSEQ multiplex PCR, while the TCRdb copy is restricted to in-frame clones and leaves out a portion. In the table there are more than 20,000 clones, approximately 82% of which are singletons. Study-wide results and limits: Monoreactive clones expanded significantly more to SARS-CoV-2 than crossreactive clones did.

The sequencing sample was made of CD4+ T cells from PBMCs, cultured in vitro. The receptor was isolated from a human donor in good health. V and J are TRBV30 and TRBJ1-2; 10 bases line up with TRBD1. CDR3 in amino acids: CAWRAGTGEGYTF. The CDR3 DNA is TGTGCCTGGAGAGCCGGGACAGGGGAAGGCTACACCTTC. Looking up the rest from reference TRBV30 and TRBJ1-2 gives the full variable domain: SQTIHQWPATLVQPVGSPLSLECTVEGTSNPNLYWYRQAAGRGLQLLFYSVGIGQISSEVPQNLSASRPQDRQFILSSKKLLLSDSGFYLCAWRAGTGEGYTFGSGTRLTVV.